This T cell receptor (beta chain) was profiled in a study of T cell changes during pregnancy in multiple sclerosis. Germline CDR1 SGHTA, CDR2 FQGNSA. The CDR3 length is 17 residues. Trimming left V 7 bases short and J 1 base short, with 19 bases between. The protocol was immunoSEQ multiplex PCR, while the TCRdb copy is restricted to in-frame clones and leaves out a portion. The sample lists about 80,000 clones, roughly 93% occurring once. This chain links TRBV7-2 with TRBJ2-2; D may be TRBD2 (6 bases). The sample in question was peripheral blood, obtained in the third trimester of pregnancy. The source is a female donor with multiple sclerosis, enrolled in a pregnancy study. The CDR3 DNA reads TGTGCCAGCACCCTATGGGCGGGGAAAGAGAACACCGGGGAGCTGTTTTTT. It specifies CASTLWAGKENTGELFF.